The present entry profiles one T cell receptor beta chain with its context. This record comes from a study of blood T cell repertoires in COVID-19. From germline, CDR1 is MNHEY and CDR2 SVGEGT. There are 16 residues in the CDR3. V lost 4 bases and J lost 3; bases outside the gene matches: 8. The method was immunoSEQ multiplex PCR; TCRdb's version includes in-frame clones alone and lacks a portion of them. Seen here are 150,000 to 200,000 clones, around nine tenths observed once, and the top ten hold around 4.8%. The chain has TRBV6-2 or TRBV6-3 and TRBJ2-3, with TRBD1 identical over 9 bases. The sequence was collected from a human donor in a cohort sampled during active COVID-19. Specimen: peripheral blood. CDR3 nucleotides: TGTGCCAGCAGTTCCATGGACAGGGGCTTTACAGATACGCAGTATTTT. Residues: CASSSMDRGFTDTQYF.